This T cell receptor beta chain was identified in a study of T cell repertoires in cytomegalovirus infection. Turning to the study itself: The study used recently identified HLA-C-restricted and well-studied HLA-B-restricted CMV epitopes. CMV infection plus the matching HLA type was flagged by public TCR beta signatures.

The CDR3 consists of 15 residues. Between the trimmed V and J ends, which lost 3 bases and 2 bases, there was a span of 11 bases. Each CDR3 protein gets one entry after TCRdb re-called the reads with MiXCR. The profile shows about 340,000 distinct CDR3 sequences, 25% to 30% of them singletons. Notes on this clonotype: Antigen unknown.

Study-wide findings and caveats: Dominating the ex vivo response were HLA-C-restricted CMV-specific TCR beta clonotypes.

Here the sequenced sample was cultured PBMCs, taken from culture after CMV antigen stimulation. The genes are TRBV12-3 or TRBV12-4 and TRBJ1-3; D remains unclear. This clonotype was obtained from a human donor in good health (CMV status not recorded). Some clones in this sample may be carry-over from other donors' samples. CDR3 amino acids: CASSFGGSTGNTIYF. CDR3 bases: TGTGCCAGCAGTTTCGGTGGCAGCACTGGAAACACCATATATTTT.